This TCR beta chain came from a study of blood T cell repertoires in COVID-19. TCRdb keeps only in-frame clones here, not all; method: immunoSEQ multiplex PCR. The table lists around 250,000 clones, more than 80% of them singletons, with about 4% in the top ten. CDR3 length: 15 amino acids. CDR1 LGHDT and CDR2 YNNKEL come from the germline V gene (reference sequence). Trimming at V came to 1 base and at J to 3 bases, leaving 6 bases not matched to a gene. The sequence was obtained from a woman aged 25 to 39 with acute COVID-19. The chain joins TRBV3-1 (or the pseudogene TRBV3-2) to TRBJ2-7, with TRBD1 matching 7 bases. The specimen was PBMCs or T cells enriched from blood (not recorded which). CDR3 amino acids: CASSQAIGQVYEQYF. The CDR3 DNA is TGTGCCAGCAGCCAAGCTATAGGACAGGTCTACGAGCAGTACTTC.